Below, 10 T cell receptor beta chains from the same sample are listed, as sequenced in a study of cytomegalovirus exposure and HLA in healthy donors (TCRdb year 2017). Receptor libraries were prepared by the immunoSEQ multiplex PCR assay. The multiplex PCR relied on a mix of 60 forward primers for TCR Vbeta segments and 13 reverse primers for TCR Jbeta segments. Not all clones reach the TCRdb copy of this immuneACCESS table, which keeps in-frame sequences only. Checked studies attribute under half of the gap to unresolved V genes and leave the rest unexplained. For this sample the table gives around 150,000 clones, of which roughly 80% were detected only once. 7% of the sample goes to the ten largest clones. Specimen: PBMCs. The receptors originated from a woman in her twenties or thirties in good health and CMV-seropositive.

The chain carries TRBV5-1 and TRBJ2-1; 13 nucleotides agree with TRBD2. Germline loops: CDR1 SGHRS, CDR2 YFSETQ. V lost 4 bases, J lost 0 bases, and 13 bases stayed unmatched. The CDR3 length is 20 residues. In DNA form, the CDR3 reads TGCGCCAGCAGCCCAATTAGGACTAGCGGGGGACCGAGCTCCTACAATGAGCAGTTCTTC. Translating gives CASSPIRTSGGPSSYNEQFF.

The rearrangement joins TRBV7-9 to TRBJ2-3; a weak D match, TRBD2 (5 bases). The germline CDR1 and CDR2 sequences are SEHNR and FQNEAQ (reference sequence). The germline V and J ends were trimmed by 7 bases and 5 bases, with 13 bases remaining between them. The CDR3 totals 13 residues. The CDR3 here is CASKTTRGDTQYF. CDR3 bases: TGTGCCAGCAAAACTACCCGGGGAGATACGCAGTATTTT.

J is TRBJ1-3 and V is TRBV7-7; 8 nucleotides agree with TRBD1. Germline V gene lookup returns CDR1 SSHAT and CDR2 FNYEAQ (reference sequence). There are 22 residues in the CDR3. The trim removed 2 bases at V and 0 bases at J, leaving 21 bases unmatched. CDR3 bases: TGTGCCAGCAGCTTATACCCGCGTCAGGGGGCAACTTGGTGGGACTCTGGAAACACCATATATTTT. It translates to CASSLYPRQGATWWDSGNTIYF.

The chain couples TRBV11-3 to TRBJ1-6; D is ambiguous. Germline V lookup: CDR1 SGHNT, CDR2 YENEEA. Trimming shortened V by 2 bases and J by 11 bases, and 19 bases separated the two germline ends. The CDR3 sequence is 16 residues long. The CDR3 loop is CASSLSGPGNGAPLHF. For the CDR3, the DNA is TGTGCCAGCAGCTTAAGTGGGCCAGGCAACGGGGCACCCCTCCACTTT. The variable domain in full, completed from reference TRBV11-3 and TRBJ1-6, reads EAGVVQSPRYKIIEKKQPVAFWCNPISGHNTLYWYLQNLGQGPELLIRYENEEAVDDSQLPKDRFSAERLKGVDSTLKIQPAELGDSAVYLCASSLSGPGNGAPLHFGNGTRLTVT.

This clone showed up just a few times. V gene TRBV7-2 combines with J gene TRBJ2-1; TRBD1 agrees at 7 bases. The CDR3 is 15 residues long. Germline V gives CDR1 SGHTA, CDR2 FQGNSA. The V and J ends lost 3 bases and 4 bases, in that order; junction bases with no gene match: 6. CDR3 sequence (DNA): TGTGCCAGCAGCTTCTCCGGGACAGATTACAATGAGCAGTTCTTC. It translates to CASSFSGTDYNEQFF.

The gene calls are TRBV5-6 and TRBJ2-2; the D gene is possibly TRBD2 (5 bases). CDR1 and CDR2 (germline): SGHDT, YYEEEE. The germline V and J ends were trimmed by 0 bases and 6 bases, with 24 bases remaining between them. The CDR3 covers 19 residues. For the CDR3, the DNA is TGTGCCAGCAGCTTGGAGTTCGATGATGGGAGTTTAGGTGCCGGGGAGCTGTTTTTT. Protein sequence: CASSLEFDDGSLGAGELFF.

V usage is TRBV5-6 and J usage is TRBJ1-2, with D possibly being TRBD1 (6 bases). V gave up 6 bases and J gave up 2 bases, with 20 bases separating them. Germline loops: CDR1 SGHDT, CDR2 YYEEEE. This CDR3 spans 16 amino acids. The CDR3 loop is CASTSTTRGLNYGYTF. CDR3 coding DNA: TGTGCCAGCACCTCGACTACGAGGGGGTTAAACTATGGCTACACCTTC.

The chain recombines TRBV7-8 with TRBJ2-7; 7 bases agree with TRBD1. V shed 5 bases, J shed 5 bases, and the junction held 3 bases outside the gene matches. This CDR3 comprises 12 residues. CDR1 SGHVS and CDR2 FQNEAQ come from the germline V gene. Written as DNA, the CDR3 is TGTGCCAGCAGCCCTACAGGGGACGAGCAGTACTTC. Amino acid sequence: CASSPTGDEQYF.

The chain has TRBV9 and TRBJ1-4; 7 bases align to TRBD1. Germline values: CDR1 SGDLS, CDR2 YYNGEE. V trimming: 4 bases; J trimming: 3 bases; junction bases outside the gene matches: 3. The CDR3 totals 14 residues. CDR3 residues: CASSRQGANEKLFF. DNA for the CDR3: TGTGCCAGCAGCCGACAGGGAGCTAATGAAAAACTGTTTTTT.

About this clone itself: This sample also contains other DNA sequences that code for the same CDR3. The chain has TRBV5-1 and TRBJ2-7; perhaps TRBD1 as D (6 bases). There are 14 residues in the CDR3. Germline CDR1 is SGHRS and CDR2 is YFSETQ. Trimming removed 0 bases from V and 1 base from J, with 8 bases in between. Here the CDR3 reads CASSLDRGSYEQYF. The CDR3 DNA follows: TGCGCCAGCAGCTTGGATAGGGGGTCCTACGAGCAGTACTTC.